This entry describes one T cell receptor beta chain. Since all of the isolated RNA was reverse transcribed, expressed TCRB transcripts were what got sequenced. TCRdb's table, derived via immunoSEQ multiplex PCR, lists solely in-frame clones and lacks some. Of 250,000 or so clones in the sample, approximately 70% are singletons; the top ten hold 0.053%. This sample is drawn from a study of beta chain features in type 1 diabetes. Looked up from germline, CDR1 is LGHNA and CDR2 is YNFKEQ. The CDR3 consists of 16 residues. V was pared by 1 base and J by 4 bases, with 5 bases of the junction left unmatched.

This TCR derives from a man aged 30 to 45 in good health. Sequences were obtained from naive CD4+ T cells from blood. V gene TRBV4-2 combines with J gene TRBJ2-2; TRBD2 agrees at 8 bases. The CDR3 region is CASSQGRREGTGELFF. The CDR3 DNA sequence: TGTGCCAGCAGCCAAGGGCGACGGGAGGGCACCGGGGAGCTGTTTTTT.